This T cell receptor beta chain was found in a study of shared T cell receptors in the human thymus. Sequencing was performed with immunoSEQ multiplex PCR; in TCRdb, only in-frame clones are kept and a portion is missing. Of under 850,000 clones listed, around nine tenths are singletons. The CDR3 is 15 amino acids. Trimming removed 1 base at V and 6 bases at J, with 13 bases between. The germline V gene encodes CDR1 LGHNA and CDR2 YSLEER. These data were likewise used in another study, on human thymus T cells. As reported in that work: Having surgery to correct congenital heart defects, healthy Finnish infants acted as the donors. Thymic and blood repertoires showed apparently biased V and J gene usage. Related reports documented highly overlapping thymic repertoires among unrelated individuals.

J is TRBJ2-1 and V is TRBV4-3; D is uncertain. The sequenced sample consisted of thymocytes. This receptor was obtained from a boy younger than two with a congenital heart defect. The DNA of the CDR3 is TGCGCCAGCAGCCAAGGAACCACCACTCTCAATGAGCAGTTCTTC. Translation gives CASSQGTTTLNEQFF.